The T cell receptor beta chain described here comes from a study of response to subunit inactivated influenza vaccine. Study findings and constraints: The authors suggested that every seasonal influenza vaccination recruits few new T cells.

TCRdb called the RT-PCR reads again in MiXCR, with one record for every CDR3 protein. The table records about 700,000 distinct CDR3 sequences, approximately 15% of them present only once. This clonotype was found many times. The antigen remains undetermined. This CDR3 contains 14 residues. The V gene end was trimmed by 4 bases and the J gene end by 9 bases; junction bases not matched to a gene: 6. From germline, CDR1 is SGHRS and CDR2 YFSETQ. The chain employs TRBV5-1 and TRBJ1-6; 8 bases match TRBD1. This receptor was obtained from a man in his fifties or sixties who received an inactivated influenza vaccine. This specimen was PBMCs from blood, taken approximately 15 days before vaccination. CDR3: CASSLGQGGSPLHF. CDR3 coding DNA: TGCGCCAGCAGCCTCGGACAGGGAGGTTCACCCCTCCACTTT.